What follows are 3 T cell receptor beta chains derived from one specimen sequenced in a study of shared clonotypes between healthy human individuals. Sequencing was performed with immunoSEQ multiplex PCR; in TCRdb, only in-frame clones are kept and a portion is missing. There are around 2,000,000 clones in the sample; around 93% occur only once, and more than 1.5% lies in the top ten. The naive CD8 population came from CD45RO-negative cells selected for CCR7, without terminally differentiated effector memory CD45RA+ cells. Material for sequencing was naive CD8+ T cells from PBMCs. The receptors were gathered from a man aged 18 to 30 in good health. Some clones in this sample may be carry-over from other donors' samples.

This chain connects TRBV27 to TRBJ2-5, with 7 bases fitting TRBD2. The germline gives CDR1 MNHEY, CDR2 SMNVEV (reference sequence). The ends lost 2 bases at V and 5 bases at J; junction bases unmatched: 8. CDR3 length: 15 amino acids. CDR3 nucleotide sequence: TGTGCCAGCAGTTTAGAGGGGAGGGCCGGTGAGACCCAGTACTTC. Protein product: CASSLEGRAGETQYF.

This clone was recorded a few times. The rearrangement joins TRBV2 to TRBJ1-4, with D possibly being TRBD1 (6 bases). Trimming took off 6 bases at V and 13 bases at J, with 12 bases between the two ends. The CDR3 runs to 11 residues. CDR1 and CDR2 (germline): SNHLY, FYNNEI. CDR3 in amino acids: CASSFEQGLFF. CDR3 coding DNA: TGTGCCAGCAGCTTTGAACAGGGACTGTTTTTT.

This clone was seen only once. The J gene is TRBJ1-3, the V gene TRBV7-2, with TRBD1 matching 7 bases. Germline CDR1 reads SGHTA; CDR2 reads FQGNSA. After removal of 5 bases from V and 0 bases from J, the junction contained 10 bases not matched to a gene. This CDR3 spans 17 amino acids. CDR3 nucleotide sequence: TGTGCCAGCAGCCCGGAGACAGGGACCTACTCTGGAAACACCATATATTTT. Encoded protein: CASSPETGTYSGNTIYF.